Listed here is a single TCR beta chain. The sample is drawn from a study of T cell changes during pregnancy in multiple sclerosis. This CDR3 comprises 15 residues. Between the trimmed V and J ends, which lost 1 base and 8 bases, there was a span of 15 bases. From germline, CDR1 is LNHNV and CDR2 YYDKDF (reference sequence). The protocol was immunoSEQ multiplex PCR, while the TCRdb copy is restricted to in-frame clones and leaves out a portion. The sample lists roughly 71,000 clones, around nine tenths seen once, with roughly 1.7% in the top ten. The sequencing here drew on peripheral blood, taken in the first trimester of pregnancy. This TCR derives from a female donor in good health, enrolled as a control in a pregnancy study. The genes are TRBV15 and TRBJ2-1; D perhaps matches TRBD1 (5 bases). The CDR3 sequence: CATSRVGQDLDEQFF. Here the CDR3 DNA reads TGTGCCACCAGCAGAGTGGGGCAGGATTTAGATGAGCAGTTCTTC.